This T cell receptor beta chain was profiled in a study of identical twins. Broader study findings: Twins shared beta out-of-frame sequences in excess, but this excess was weaker. For cord blood, abundant beta clonotypes had fewer insertions, unlike memory repertoires, which showed none.

Healthy Caucasians made up all donors. Trimming removed 0 bases from V and 4 bases from J; junction bases left unmatched: 0. CDR3 length: 15 residues. CDR1 SGDLS and CDR2 YYNGEE come from the germline V gene. Turning to this clonotype: Its antigen is unknown.

TCRdb fed the 5' RACE reads into MiXCR, producing one record per CDR3 protein. The profile covers about 470,000 distinct CDR3 sequences, with 24% appearing a single time and roughly 2.8% taken by the ten largest. These sequences were also reported in another study, on T cells expressing NK-cell markers. That source reports: For four donors, these clonotypes were likewise the leading ones in the CD3+CD56-NKG2C+ fraction.

The chain uses TRBV9 and TRBJ2-2; 10 nucleotides match TRBD1. The receptor comes from a woman in her late teens or twenties in good health. Sample: CD4+ T cells sorted from blood. DNA of the CDR3: TGTGCCAGCAGCGTAGGGACAGGGGGCACCGGGGAGCTGTTTTTT. Its protein is CASSVGTGGTGELFF.